The rows below give T cell receptor beta chains drawn from one sample of a study of T cell responses to AZD1222 COVID-19 vaccine. The protocol was immunoSEQ multiplex PCR, while the TCRdb copy is restricted to in-frame clones and leaves out a portion. The sample shows around 140,000 clones, approximately 91% of them seen only once. Specimen: peripheral blood, collected 28 days after the second AZD1222 dose. All receptors come from an adult who received the AZD1222 COVID-19 vaccine. Each CDR3 is given with its conserved first and last residue. D genes are given only for firm matches. Expanded clones are given a class, and other clones once, few, many or no size at all.

DNA	CDR3	J	size	D	V
TGTGCCAGCAGTGAAAAAGGGGGCGATCAGCCCCAGCATTTT	CASSEKGGDQPQHF	TRBJ1-5	NA	TRBD1	TRBV6-1
TGTGCCAGCTCCAGCCCCGGGGGGACCCAGCATTTT	CASSSPGGTQHF	TRBJ1-5	once	NA	TRBV18
TGTGCCAGTAGTACGCACGGGGGGATTGGTCAGCCCCAGCATTTT	CASSTHGGIGQPQHF	TRBJ1-5	NA	NA	TRBV19
TGTGCCACCAGTGATTTGCCGGGGACAGGGGTATTAAACACCGGGGAGCTGTTTTTT	CATSDLPGTGVLNTGELFF	TRBJ2-2	NA	TRBD1	TRBV24-1
TGTGCCAGCAGCTTGAGGCAGGGGATCTCTGGAAACACCATATATTTT	CASSLRQGISGNTIYF	TRBJ1-3	once	NA	TRBV5-4
TGTGCCTGGAGCGCCCCCACCGCGCTTGAGCAGTTCTTC	CAWSAPTALEQFF	TRBJ2-1	NA	NA	TRBV30
TGTGCCAGCAGAGCGCTTGGGGTTCCTAGGACCGTGGGAGAGACCCAGTACTTC	CASRALGVPRTVGETQYF	TRBJ2-5	NA	NA	TRBV27
TGTGCCAGCAGTGACATGCTAAATCAGCCCCAGCATTTT	CASSDMLNQPQHF	TRBJ1-5	NA	NA	TRBV6-1
TGTGCCAGCAGTCCTGACAGACCCCCCCTCCACTTT	CASSPDRPPLHF	TRBJ1-6	NA	NA	TRBV6-5
TGCGCCAGCAGTACCGGGACATCTCGCCACGAGCAGTACTTC	CASSTGTSRHEQYF	TRBJ2-7	once	NA	TRBV5-1
TGTGCCAGCAGCCAACCGCACAGGGGTACAGACACCATATATTTT	CASSQPHRGTDTIYF	TRBJ1-3	NA	TRBD1	TRBV3-1/TRBV3-2
TGTGCCAGCAGCTTAGTCGCCCCACGAACCGGGGAGCTGTTTTTT	CASSLVAPRTGELFF	TRBJ2-2	NA	NA	TRBV11-2
TGCGCCAGCAGCCAAGATGACGGGGGAGGGGAGCTGTTTTTT	CASSQDDGGGELFF	TRBJ2-2	NA	NA	TRBV4-1
TGTGCCAGCAGCTTAGGCGGGAGTTACAATGAGCAGTTCTTC	CASSLGGSYNEQFF	TRBJ2-1	NA	TRBD2	TRBV7-9
TGTGCCAGCAGTGAAGGGTTTGGATTAGCGGGGGGCAATGAGCAGTTCTTC	CASSEGFGLAGGNEQFF	TRBJ2-1	NA	TRBD2	TRBV2
TGCAGTGCTGGGTGGCTTGGGGAGCTGTTTTTT	CSAGWLGELFF	TRBJ2-2	NA	NA	TRBV20-1
TGTGCCAGCAGCTTTGTACCCGGGGCTGGACCAGCCTACAATGAGCAGTTCTTC	CASSFVPGAGPAYNEQFF	TRBJ2-1	NA	NA	TRBV7-8
TGTGCCAGCTCACCCGGGACTAGCGGGGCCCTAGATACGCAGTATTTT	CASSPGTSGALDTQYF	TRBJ2-3	NA	TRBD2	TRBV18
TGTGCCAGCAGTTTGGTGAGGGTCTTGTCCGGGGAGCTGTTTTTT	CASSLVRVLSGELFF	TRBJ2-2	NA	NA	TRBV27
TGCAGCGGGGACACTACCTACAATGAGCAGTTCTTC	CSGDTTYNEQFF	TRBJ2-1	NA	NA	TRBV29-1
TGTGCCAGCACCCTGGTTTTGGGGTATCCAGGCGCCTACGAGCAGTACTTC	CASTLVLGYPGAYEQYF	TRBJ2-7	NA	NA	TRBV11-2
TGTGCCAGCAGTTTATCCTCGACAGGGGGTCACTCTGGGGCCAACGTCCTGACTTTC	CASSLSSTGGHSGANVLTF	TRBJ2-6	NA	TRBD1	TRBV27
TGTGCCAGCAGCTTACGCCGGAATCAGCCCCAGCATTTT	CASSLRRNQPQHF	TRBJ1-5	NA	NA	TRBV13
TGTGCCAGCAGCGGTACAGGGGGCTGGGGGAACACTGAAGCTTTCTTT	CASSGTGGWGNTEAFF	TRBJ1-1	NA	TRBD1	TRBV7-8
TGTGCCAGCAACCGGGGACAGGGGAATTCACCCCTCCACTTT	CASNRGQGNSPLHF	TRBJ1-6	NA	TRBD1	TRBV2